Following are 7 T cell receptor beta chains from one sample sequenced in a study of blood T cell repertoires in COVID-19. Sequencing was performed with immunoSEQ multiplex PCR; in TCRdb, only in-frame clones are kept and a portion is missing. Altogether hundreds of thousands of clones are present, roughly 85% being singletons, with the ten largest covering approximately 4%. The sequencing input was peripheral blood. These receptors came from a woman aged 80 or over with acute or convalescent COVID-19.

V and J are TRBV19 and TRBJ1-2; 9 positions match TRBD1. Germline CDR1 LNHDA, CDR2 SQIVND (reference sequence). The CDR3 runs to 14 residues. The V gene end was trimmed by 3 bases and the J gene end by 5 bases; junction bases not matched to a gene: 4. CDR3 residues: CASSMGDRVYGYTF. CDR3 sequence (DNA): TGTGCCAGTAGTATGGGGGACAGGGTTTATGGCTACACCTTC.

CDR3 residues: CASSPTISNQPQHF. CDR3 nucleotide sequence: TGTGCCAGCAGTCCTACTATTAGCAATCAGCCCCAGCATTTT. The gene calls are TRBV2 and TRBJ1-5; D remains unclear. Trimming removed 5 bases from V and 0 bases from J, with 8 bases in between. The CDR3 consists of 14 residues. CDR1 SNHLY and CDR2 FYNNEI come from the germline V gene.

The gene calls are TRBV10-3 and TRBJ1-1; 8 nucleotides align to TRBD1. CDR1 is ENHRY and CDR2 is SYGVKD in the germline V gene. V gave up 6 bases and J gave up 4 bases; unmatched junction bases: 10. CDR3 size: 15 residues. DNA for the CDR3: TGTGCCATCAGGAGACGACAGGGGCAGGGCACTGAAGCTTTCTTT. Encoded protein: CAIRRRQGQGTEAFF.

This chain connects TRBV7-9 to TRBJ2-1; TRBD2 aligns across 9 bases. The trim removed 5 bases at V and 0 bases at J, leaving 11 bases unmatched. This CDR3 comprises 18 residues. Germline CDR1 is SEHNR and CDR2 is FQNEAQ (reference sequence). CDR3 nucleotide sequence: TGTGCCAGCAGCAGAACTAGCGGGCCTACAAGCTCCTACAATGAGCAGTTCTTC. It specifies CASSRTSGPTSSYNEQFF. The full variable domain, rest sourced from reference TRBV7-9 and TRBJ2-1, is DTGVSQNPRHKITKRGQNVTFRCDPISEHNRLYWYRQTLGQGPEFLTYFQNEAQLEKSRLLSDRFSAERPKGSFSTLEIQRTEQGDSAMYLCASSRTSGPTSSYNEQFFGPGTRLTVL.

A few counts support this clone. The chain has TRBV9 and TRBJ1-4; TRBD1 matches 8 bases. CDR3 length: 15 amino acids. V trimming: 1 base; J trimming: 7 bases; junction bases outside the gene matches: 6. Germline V gene sequence: CDR1 SGDLS, CDR2 YYNGEE. In DNA, the CDR3 is TGTGCCAGCAGCGTAAGTCAGGGGGCTTCTGAAAAACTGTTTTTT. This encodes CASSVSQGASEKLFF.

The rearrangement uses TRBV9 and TRBJ2-7, with TRBD2 matching 7 bases. The CDR3 is made up of 17 amino acids. CDR1 SGDLS and CDR2 YYNGEE come from the germline V gene. V gave up 4 bases and J gave up 0 bases; unmatched junction bases: 13. CDR3 sequence: CASSRDYGGGPSYEQYF. CDR3 DNA sequence: TGTGCCAGCAGCCGTGACTACGGCGGGGGACCCTCCTACGAGCAGTACTTC.

The chain links TRBV3-1 (or the pseudogene TRBV3-2) to TRBJ1-4; TRBD1 matches at 9 bases. After removal of 2 bases from V and 7 bases from J, the junction contained 8 bases not matched to a gene. CDR1 and CDR2 (germline): LGHDT, YNNKEL (reference sequence). The CDR3 covers 16 residues. In nucleotides, the CDR3 is TGTGCCAGCAGCCAACGAACAGGGGGCGCAGGTGAAAAACTGTTTTTT. Its translation: CASSQRTGGAGEKLFF.